This T cell receptor beta chain was captured by sequencing in a study of PD-L1 blockade in urothelial cancer. Germline CDR1 is SGHRS and CDR2 is YFSETQ. The CDR3 is 15 residues long. V gave up 3 bases and J gave up 2 bases, with 14 bases separating them. Data came from immunoSEQ multiplex PCR; TCRdb stores just in-frame clones and leaves some out. The data show about 84,000 clones, roughly 80% seen once. This clone was counted once. The origin of this receptor is a man aged 70 or older with urothelial cancer. The starting material was PBMCs, obtained around atezolizumab (anti-PD-L1) treatment. The gene calls are TRBV5-1 and TRBJ1-1; no firm D call. CDR3 protein: CASSSATSVNTEAFF. The CDR3 DNA sequence: TGCGCCAGCAGCTCCGCTACCTCCGTTAACACTGAAGCTTTCTTT.